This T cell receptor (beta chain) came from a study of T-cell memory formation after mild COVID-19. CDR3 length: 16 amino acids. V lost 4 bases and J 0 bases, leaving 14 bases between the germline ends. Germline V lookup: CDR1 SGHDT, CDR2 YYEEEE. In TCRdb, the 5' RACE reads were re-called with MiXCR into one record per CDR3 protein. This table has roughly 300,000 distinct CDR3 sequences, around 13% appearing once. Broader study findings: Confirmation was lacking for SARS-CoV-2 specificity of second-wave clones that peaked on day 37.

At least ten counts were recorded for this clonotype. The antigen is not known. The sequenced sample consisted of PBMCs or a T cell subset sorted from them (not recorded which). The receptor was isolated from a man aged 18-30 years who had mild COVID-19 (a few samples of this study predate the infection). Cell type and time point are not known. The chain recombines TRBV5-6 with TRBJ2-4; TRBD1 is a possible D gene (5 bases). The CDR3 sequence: CASSGARFIAKNIQYF. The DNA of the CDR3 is TGTGCCAGCAGCGGGGCCAGATTTATAGCCAAAAACATTCAGTACTTC.